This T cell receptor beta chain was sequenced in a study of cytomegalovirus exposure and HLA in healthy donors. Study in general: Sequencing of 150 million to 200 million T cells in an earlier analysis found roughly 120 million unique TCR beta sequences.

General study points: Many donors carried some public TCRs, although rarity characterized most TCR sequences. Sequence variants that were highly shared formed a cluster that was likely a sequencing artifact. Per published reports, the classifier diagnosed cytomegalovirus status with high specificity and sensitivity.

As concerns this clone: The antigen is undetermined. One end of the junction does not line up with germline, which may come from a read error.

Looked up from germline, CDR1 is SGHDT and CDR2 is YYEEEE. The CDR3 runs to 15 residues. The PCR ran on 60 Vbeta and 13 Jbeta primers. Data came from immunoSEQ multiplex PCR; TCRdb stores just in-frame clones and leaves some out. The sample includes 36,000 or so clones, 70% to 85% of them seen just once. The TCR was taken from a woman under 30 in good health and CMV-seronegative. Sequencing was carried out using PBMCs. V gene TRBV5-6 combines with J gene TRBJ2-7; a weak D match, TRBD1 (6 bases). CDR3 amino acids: CAGSARTGRIYEQYF. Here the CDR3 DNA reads TGTGCCGGCAGCGCCCGAACAGGGAGAATCTACGAGCAGTACTTC.